The 27 T cell receptor beta chains reported below all come from one sample, sequenced in a study of blood T cell repertoires in COVID-19. Measured with immunoSEQ multiplex PCR; TCRdb has only the in-frame clones, and not every one. The repertoire holds fewer than 250,000 clones, with roughly 79% as singletons. Sample: PBMCs or T cells enriched from blood (not recorded which). Receptor source: a woman between 45 and 60 years old with acute COVID-19.

The count of this clone is one. This chain uses TRBV7-2 with TRBJ1-2; 11 bases match TRBD1. Germline values: CDR1 SGHTA, CDR2 FQGNSA. Unmatched junction bases numbered 6, after V lost 5 bases and J lost 7 bases. The length of the CDR3 is 14 residues. The CDR3 loop reads CASSLGTGGSGYTF. Here the CDR3 DNA reads TGTGCCAGCAGCCTTGGGACAGGGGGGAGTGGCTACACCTTC.

This clone was seen a single time. The chain joins TRBV12-3 or TRBV12-4 to TRBJ2-7; D not resolved. The germline V and J ends were trimmed by 3 bases and 2 bases, with 8 bases remaining between them. The CDR3 contains 13 residues. Written as DNA, the CDR3 is TGTGCCAGCAGTTTCCAGGTCGCCTACGAGCAGTACTTC. As protein: CASSFQVAYEQYF.

The chain is built from TRBV11-3 and TRBJ2-1; D perhaps matches TRBD2 (5 bases). Germline V gene data show CDR1 as SGHNT and CDR2 as YENEEA. The length of the CDR3 is 15 residues. V was trimmed by 1 base and J by 3 bases, leaving 10 bases between them. DNA for the CDR3: TGTGCCAGCAGCTTAGTGAAAGGGAGCTACAATGAGCAGTTCTTC. Translated, it gives CASSLVKGSYNEQFF.

This clone was observed a few times. The V and J genes are TRBV11-2 and TRBJ2-6; 10 nucleotides align to TRBD1. Losses at the gene ends were 6 bases for V and 1 base for J; bases not matched to a gene: 3. The CDR3 contains 16 residues. Germline CDR1 is SGHAT and CDR2 is FQNNGV. CDR3 loop: CASSQGQGSGANVLTF. CDR3 DNA: TGTGCCAGCAGTCAGGGACAGGGGTCTGGGGCCAACGTCCTGACTTTC.

The chain employs TRBV6-2 or TRBV6-3 and TRBJ1-2; D is uncertain. This CDR3 has 13 amino acids. The V end was cut by 5 bases, the J end by 2 bases, with 9 bases between. Germline V lookup: CDR1 MNHEY, CDR2 SVGEGT. CDR3 in amino acids: CASSRLENYGYTF. The CDR3 DNA is TGTGCCAGCAGTCGATTGGAGAACTATGGCTACACCTTC.

This chain joins TRBV7-2 and TRBJ1-2; no clear D. CDR3 size: 13 residues. The germline CDR1 and CDR2 sequences are SGHTA and FQGNSA. With 6 bases removed from V and 4 bases from J, the gap between germline ends came to 12 bases. CDR3 DNA sequence: TGTGCCAGCAGTCTTTCAGAGGCCTATGGCTACACCTTC. Amino acid sequence: CASSLSEAYGYTF.

The chain carries TRBV11-2 and TRBJ2-1; 8 bases match TRBD2. The germline CDR1 and CDR2 sequences are SGHAT and FQNNGV. The CDR3 is 15 residues long. Losses at the gene ends were 2 bases for V and 9 bases for J; bases not matched to a gene: 9. CDR3 nucleotide sequence: TGTGCCAGCAGCTTAAGAGCGGGAGCAGGCGGTGAGCAGTTCTTC. Its protein is CASSLRAGAGGEQFF.

The chain has TRBV7-2 and TRBJ2-3, with TRBD1 matching over 8 bases. Looked up from germline, CDR1 is SGHTA and CDR2 is FQGNSA. V lost 5 bases to trimming and J lost 4 bases; unmatched junction nucleotides: 8. There are 15 residues in the CDR3. CDR3 in amino acids: CASSPLGQGADTQYF. The CDR3 DNA reads TGTGCCAGCAGCCCGCTTGGACAGGGTGCAGATACGCAGTATTTT.

The genes are TRBV4-2 and TRBJ1-1; 7 bases map to TRBD1. After removal of 2 bases from V and 5 bases from J, the junction contained 8 bases not matched to a gene. This CDR3 contains 15 residues. Germline assignment: CDR1 LGHNA and CDR2 YNFKEQ. The CDR3 DNA reads TGTGCCAGCAGCCAACCGGGACAGTTCAAAACTGAAGCTTTCTTT. Protein sequence: CASSQPGQFKTEAFF.

The CDR3 spells CAWSEFAGRGEQYF. DNA for the CDR3: TGTGCCTGGAGTGAATTCGCGGGGCGCGGCGAGCAGTACTTC. The V and J genes are TRBV30 and TRBJ2-7, with D tentatively TRBD2 (6 bases). This CDR3 is 14 amino acids long. The V end lost 1 base, the J end lost 6 bases, and 16 bases lay between the germline ends. Germline V gene sequence: CDR1 GTSNPN, CDR2 SVGIG (reference sequence).

The chain has TRBV27 and TRBJ2-1, with 10 bases that match TRBD2. This CDR3 contains 13 residues. Germline V lookup: CDR1 MNHEY, CDR2 SMNVEV (reference sequence). Trimming took 7 bases from V and 12 from J; bases not matched to a gene: 9. CDR3 sequence reads: CASISAGGPRQFF. CDR3 sequence (DNA): TGTGCCAGCATCTCAGCGGGAGGGCCGCGGCAGTTCTTC.

This clone showed up just once. The chain recombines TRBV3-1 (or the pseudogene TRBV3-2) with TRBJ1-4; 7 positions agree with TRBD1. With V trimmed by 3 bases and J by 7 bases, 8 bases remained unmatched. Per germline, CDR1 LGHDT and CDR2 YNNKEL (reference sequence). The CDR3 runs to 15 residues. This CDR3 reads CASSHPGTVSEKLFF. For the CDR3, the DNA is TGTGCCAGCAGCCACCCCGGGACAGTGAGTGAAAAACTGTTTTTT.

This clone was counted a few times. The chain uses TRBV6-1 and TRBJ2-7; tentative D call: TRBD1 (5 bases). With 3 bases removed from V and 1 base from J, the gap between germline ends came to 16 bases. There are 16 residues in the CDR3. The germline gives CDR1 MNHNS, CDR2 SASEGT. The CDR3 protein is CASSDRRGIGSYEQYF. CDR3 coding DNA: TGTGCCAGCAGTGATAGAAGGGGAATCGGGTCCTACGAGCAGTACTTC.

This clone was observed a few times. The chain employs TRBV28 and TRBJ1-3; a possible D gene is TRBD1 (6 bases). This CDR3 has 16 residues. V was pared by 3 bases and J by 0 bases, with 12 bases between. CDR1 is MDHEN and CDR2 is SYDVKM in the germline V gene. Here the CDR3 reads CASSFNDRFSGNTIYF. CDR3 coding DNA: TGTGCCAGCAGTTTTAACGACAGGTTCTCTGGAAACACCATATATTTT.

The V gene is TRBV19, the J gene TRBJ2-7, with 7 nucleotides matching TRBD2. The V gene's germline CDR1 is LNHDA and CDR2 SQIVND (reference sequence). With 5 bases clipped from V and 7 bases from J, the junction kept 11 bases outside the gene matches. The CDR3 consists of 14 residues. CDR3 nucleotide sequence: TGTGCCAGTAGTGAGGGCGGGAGCGGCGAGGAGCAGTACTTC. It is translated as CASSEGGSGEEQYF.

CDR3: CASSQQREDEQYF. As DNA, the CDR3 is TGTGCCAGCAGCCAGCAGCGGGAGGACGAGCAGTACTTC. This chain connects TRBV4-2 to TRBJ2-7, with 9 bases aligning to TRBD2. With V trimmed by 3 bases and J by 5 bases, 2 bases remained unmatched. This CDR3 is 13 amino acids long. Germline-derived CDR1 and CDR2 are LGHNA and YNFKEQ.

V usage is TRBV18 and J usage is TRBJ1-5; perhaps TRBD1 as D (5 bases). From germline, CDR1 is KGHSH and CDR2 LQKENI. CDR3 length equals 17 residues. The germline V and J ends were trimmed by 4 bases and 3 bases, with 19 bases remaining between them. The CDR3 region is CASSLTGTQDYNQPQHF. The CDR3 DNA is TGTGCCAGCTCACTGACCGGGACCCAGGACTACAATCAGCCCCAGCATTTT. Supplemented by reference TRBV18 and TRBJ1-5, the full variable domain reads NAGVMQNPRHLVRRRGQEARLRCSPMKGHSHVYWYRQLPEEGLKFMVYLQKENIIDESGMPKERFSAEFPKEGPSILRIQQVVRGDSAAYFCASSLTGTQDYNQPQHFGDGTRLSIL.

V is TRBV19 and J is TRBJ2-3, with TRBD2 matching over 8 bases. The CDR3 has 16 amino acids. Trimming removed 5 bases from V and 3 bases from J; junction bases left unmatched: 10. Per the germline V gene, CDR1 is LNHDA and CDR2 is SQIVND (reference sequence). As DNA, the CDR3 is TGTGCCAGTAGTCGGTTGGCGGGGGGTTTGACAGATACGCAGTATTTT. Protein sequence: CASSRLAGGLTDTQYF. Looking up the rest from reference TRBV19 and TRBJ2-3 gives the full variable domain: DGGITQSPKYLFRKEGQNVTLSCEQNLNHDAMYWYRQDPGQGLRLIYYSQIVNDFQKGDIAEGYSVSREKKESFPLTVTSAQKNPTAFYLCASSRLAGGLTDTQYFGPGTRLTVL.

V is TRBV4-1 and J is TRBJ1-2; D gene uncertain. Per the germline V gene, CDR1 is MGHRA and CDR2 is YSYEKL. V was trimmed by 1 base and J by 3 bases, leaving 12 bases between them. The CDR3 has 15 residues. CDR3 DNA sequence: TGCGCCAGCAGCCAAGTTCAACAGTCAGACTATGGCTACACCTTC. Amino acids: CASSQVQQSDYGYTF.

The chain uses TRBV12-5 and TRBJ1-1; perhaps TRBD1 as D (5 bases). Germline V gives CDR1 LGHNT, CDR2 FRNRAP. V shed 0 bases and J shed 6 bases, with 5 bases lying between them. CDR3 length: 12 amino acids. CDR3: CASGLVQAEAFF. CDR3 nucleotides: TGTGCTAGTGGTTTGGTACAGGCTGAAGCTTTCTTT.

The rearrangement joins TRBV28 to TRBJ2-7; 10 bases agree with TRBD1. This CDR3 comprises 15 residues. Losses at the gene ends were 6 bases for V and 1 base for J; bases not matched to a gene: 6. Germline lookup yields CDR1 MDHEN and CDR2 SYDVKM. The CDR3 is CASRIRQGASYEQYF. In DNA, the CDR3 is TGTGCCAGCAGGATCCGACAGGGGGCTTCCTACGAGCAGTACTTC.

The J gene is TRBJ2-7, the V gene TRBV6-5; TRBD1 aligns across 10 bases. This CDR3 region has 14 residues. J was trimmed by 7 bases and V by 6 bases; bases with no gene match: 9. Germline CDR1 and CDR2: MNHEY and SVGAGI. The CDR3 DNA sequence: TGTGCCAGCAGCCCGGGACAGGGGATAAAAGAGCAGTACTTC. Amino acids: CASSPGQGIKEQYF.

The chain joins TRBV20-1 to TRBJ1-2, with a weak D call TRBD1 (5 bases). The ends were cut back, 3 bases at V and 3 bases at J, with 14 bases in the middle. Germline V gene sequence: CDR1 DFQATT, CDR2 SNEGSKA (reference sequence). The CDR3 runs 14 residues. For the CDR3, the DNA is TGCAGTGCTAGTAGTCGGGGGACGGACTATGGCTACACCTTC. Translating it yields CSASSRGTDYGYTF.

The chain carries TRBV11-2 and TRBJ1-1; 8 bases are shared with TRBD1. Germline V gene data show CDR1 as SGHAT and CDR2 as FQNNGV. The CDR3 contains 13 residues. The V gene end was trimmed by 5 bases and the J gene end by 5 bases; junction bases not matched to a gene: 4. The CDR3 region has the DNA TGTGCCAGCAGCGCGACAGGGGTAACTGAAGCTTTCTTT. Its protein product is CASSATGVTEAFF.

The chain is built from TRBV20-1 and TRBJ2-1, with TRBD2 matching over 7 bases. The CDR3 is 11 amino acids. Germline CDR1 DFQATT, CDR2 SNEGSKA (reference sequence). CDR3 in DNA: TGCACACCACGGGGGGACAATGAGCAGTTCTTC. Its protein is CTPRGDNEQFF.

Many counts were recorded for this clone. V is TRBV7-3 and J is TRBJ2-7, with 10 bases lining up with TRBD1. Germline CDR1 SGHTA, CDR2 FQGTGA. The J segment lost 4 bases and the V segment lost 4 bases, leaving 7 bases of the junction unmatched. The CDR3 has 15 amino acids. CDR3 residues: CASSSTGTGVYEQYF. The CDR3 DNA reads TGTGCCAGCAGCTCAACGGGGACAGGGGTATACGAGCAGTACTTC.

The chain uses TRBV25-1 and TRBJ1-1; possible D gene TRBD1, 5 bases. Germline V gene data show CDR1 as MGHDK and CDR2 as SYGVNS. This CDR3 is built from 13 residues. With 0 bases removed from V and 8 bases from J, the gap between germline ends came to 10 bases. The CDR3 DNA reads TGTGCCAGCAGTGAATATCTGGGGCGAGAAGCTTTCTTT. Protein sequence: CASSEYLGREAFF.